The 25 T cell receptor beta chains listed next were all sequenced from one sample in a study of T cell clusters in autoimmune cytopenias. TRB rearrangements were amplified by touch-down multiplex PCR with mixed TRB-A/B primers. One entry per CDR3 protein, without DNA, is what TCRdb gives after re-calling the multiplex PCR reads. This sample contains about 2,100 distinct CDR3 sequences. Tens of thousands of genome equivalents of blood DNA were amplified for TRB. The sample consisted of peripheral blood. The receptors stem from a human donor with an autoimmune cytopenia or autoimmune hepatitis (not recorded which).

Judged by frequency, this clonotype is medium-sized. This rearrangement joins TRBV12-3 or TRBV12-4 to TRBJ2-7; TCRdb gives TRBD2 as the D gene, but with no DNA this cannot be confirmed. The CDR3 has 16 residues. The chain's CDR3 is CASSQHWREGVNEQYF.

The genes are TRBV19 and TRBJ1-4; TCRdb gives TRBD1 as the D gene, but with no DNA this cannot be confirmed. This CDR3 is 17 amino acids long. Germline V gives CDR1 LNHDA, CDR2 SQIVND (reference sequence). CDR3 loop: CAAFTSRDRAHNEKLFF. Based on the CDR3 plus reference TRBV19 and TRBJ1-4, the full variable domain is DGGITQSPKYLFRKEGQNVTLSCEQNLNHDAMYWYRQDPGQGLRLIYYSQIVNDFQKGDIAEGYSVSREKKESFPLTVTSAQKNPTAFYLCAAFTSRDRAHNEKLFFGSGTQLSVL.

This chain uses TRBV12-3 or TRBV12-4 with TRBJ2-7; TCRdb selects TRBD1, and the lack of DNA leaves this call unchecked. The CDR3 totals 14 residues. CDR3 sequence reads: CASTLGTGVVEQYF.

Measured by frequency, this clonotype is medium-sized. The V and J genes are TRBV19 and TRBJ2-3; the TRBD1 assignment by TCRdb is unverifiable without DNA. Germline assignment: CDR1 LNHDA and CDR2 SQIVND (reference sequence). This CDR3 comprises 16 residues. The CDR3 sequence is CASSISGAGGTDTQYF.

Measured by frequency, this clonotype is medium-sized (0.01 to 0.1%). The V and J genes are TRBV5-4 and TRBJ1-6; TCRdb designates TRBD1, a call that cannot be tested without DNA. The CDR3 is 14 residues long. Germline-derived CDR1 and CDR2 are SGHNT and YYREEE (reference sequence). CDR3 protein: CASSLGRDNSPLHF.

The chain is built from TRBV6-1 and TRBJ2-1. The CDR3 has 15 amino acids. The V gene's germline CDR1 is MNHNS and CDR2 SASEGT. CDR3 in amino acids: CASSVQESSYNEQFF.

This clonotype is identified as medium-sized from frequency. This sequence joins TRBV27 and TRBJ2-3; TCRdb designates TRBD2, a call that cannot be tested without DNA. The germline CDR1 and CDR2 sequences are MNHEY and SMNVEV (reference sequence). This CDR3 is 16 amino acids long. Here the CDR3 reads CASSLLGGTHTDTQYF.

The chain uses TRBV7-4 and TRBJ1-4; TCRdb selects TRBD1, and the lack of DNA leaves this call unchecked. Germline V gene data show CDR1 as SGHVT and CDR2 as SQSDAQ. This CDR3 comprises 19 residues. CDR3 sequence reads: CASSLVGLGTLAPHEKLFF.

The chain recombines TRBV6-1 with TRBJ2-1; absent DNA, TCRdb's TRBD1 call cannot be checked. Germline V lookup: CDR1 MNHNS, CDR2 SASEGT. The CDR3 has 15 amino acids. CDR3 protein: CASSADWARGDEQFF.

Considering frequency, this clonotype is medium-sized. J is TRBJ2-5 and V is TRBV5-6; TCRdb's D call of TRBD2 is untestable without DNA. CDR3 length: 16 amino acids. Germline CDR1 and CDR2: SGHDT and YYEEEE. CDR3 sequence: CASSLRAFGRGETQYF.

Its frequency marks this clonotype as medium-sized (0.01 to 0.1%). V gene TRBV30 combines with J gene TRBJ2-7. The CDR3 loop spans 12 amino acids. Germline V gene data show CDR1 as GTSNPN and CDR2 as SVGIG (reference sequence). This CDR3 reads CAWSVTPSEQYF.

CDR3 sequence reads: CASSYSRTAQETQYF. This chain joins TRBV6-5 and TRBJ2-5; checking the TCRdb D call of TRBD1 is not possible without DNA. Germline CDR1 reads MNHEY; CDR2 reads SVGAGI. This CDR3 contains 15 residues.

This clonotype is classed as medium-sized by frequency. The chain links TRBV13 to TRBJ2-1; TCRdb lists TRBD1, though no DNA is available to test this call. Looked up from germline, CDR1 is PRHDT and CDR2 is FYEKMQ (reference sequence). CDR3 length equals 15 residues. CDR3 protein: CASSFRQGRPHEQFF.

This chain's CDR3 is CASSFFGTYNEQFF. V is TRBV4-2 and J is TRBJ2-1. Per the germline V gene, CDR1 is LGHNA and CDR2 is YNFKEQ. CDR3 length equals 14 residues.

This clonotype counts as medium-sized by frequency. CDR3 loop: CASSQDWQQETQYF. This chain uses TRBV6-5 with TRBJ2-5. Germline V gene sequence: CDR1 MNHEY, CDR2 SVGAGI. CDR3 length: 14 amino acids.

This sequence joins TRBV10-3 and TRBJ2-7; TCRdb picks TRBD1, but there is no DNA to check that call. The CDR3 is 14 residues long. Germline assignment: CDR1 ENHRY and CDR2 SYGVKD. CDR3 protein: CAISGEDRPYEQYF.

The CDR3 loop reads CASSYPSRGLREQFF. The V and J genes are TRBV6-2 or TRBV6-3 and TRBJ2-1; TCRdb returns TRBD1, unconfirmable since there is no DNA. Germline V lookup: CDR1 MNHEY, CDR2 SVGEGT. The CDR3 extends over 15 amino acids.

This clonotype is deemed medium-sized by its frequency. This rearrangement joins TRBV27 to TRBJ2-2; lacking DNA, the TRBD2 call made by TCRdb goes unchecked. The V gene's germline CDR1 is MNHEY and CDR2 SMNVEV (reference sequence). The CDR3 length is 19 residues. CDR3 region: CASSPFSPPGGEDTGELFF.

This chain uses TRBV7-6 with TRBJ1-5; TCRdb lists TRBD1, though no DNA is available to test this call. The CDR3 contains 15 residues. CDR1 and CDR2 from the germline V gene are SGHVS and FNYEAQ. CDR3 sequence: CASSLGATGNQPQHF.

This clonotype registers medium-sized by frequency. CDR3 in amino acids: CASSTTGLRGETQYF. The chain couples TRBV19 to TRBJ2-5; lacking DNA, the TRBD2 call made by TCRdb goes unchecked. Germline assignment: CDR1 LNHDA and CDR2 SQIVND (reference sequence). The CDR3 is 15 amino acids.

Its frequency marks this clonotype as medium-sized (0.01 to 0.1%). The chain couples TRBV10-3 to TRBJ2-3; TCRdb reports TRBD1, a call that lacks DNA to check it against. The germline CDR1 and CDR2 sequences are ENHRY and SYGVKD. This CDR3 is built from 14 residues. The CDR3 sequence is CATRGAGGTDTQYF.

V and J are TRBV27 and TRBJ2-4; TCRdb returns TRBD2, unconfirmable since there is no DNA. CDR1 is MNHEY and CDR2 is SMNVEV in the germline V gene (reference sequence). This CDR3 is built from 17 residues. CDR3: CASRLAGSAIAKNIQYF.

In terms of frequency, this clonotype is medium-sized (0.01 to 0.1%). The V and J genes are TRBV27 and TRBJ1-5; with no DNA, the TCRdb D assignment of TRBD1 cannot be verified. Germline assignment: CDR1 MNHEY and CDR2 SMNVEV (reference sequence). The CDR3 spans 17 residues. CDR3 in amino acids: CASSHAVTGGNNQPQHF.

This chain connects TRBV19 to TRBJ1-5; TCRdb proposes TRBD1, but this gene call is untestable without DNA. The CDR3 has 16 amino acids. Germline V gene lookup returns CDR1 LNHDA and CDR2 SQIVND (reference sequence). Here the CDR3 reads CASSIKGQNSNQPQHF.

This clonotype is deemed medium-sized (0.01 to 0.1%) by its frequency. The rearrangement uses TRBV6-5 and TRBJ2-7; the TRBD1 assignment by TCRdb is unverifiable without DNA. Germline V gives CDR1 MNHEY, CDR2 SVGAGI. The CDR3 covers 16 residues. The CDR3: CASSHTRQGARDEQYF.